The 7 T cell receptor beta chains below come from one sample, sequenced in a study of control samples from healthy donors and cancer patients. Libraries were prepared by immunoSEQ multiplex PCR; TCRdb keeps only in-frame clonotypes and omits some of them. Here the sample spans 95,000 to 150,000 clones, more than 75% being singletons. The sequenced material came from blood. The receptors shown here come from a man aged 35 to 55 in good health.

J is TRBJ1-1 and V is TRBV6-5; D remains ambiguous. V lost 6 bases and J 0 bases, leaving 14 bases between the germline ends. Germline V gene lookup returns CDR1 MNHEY and CDR2 SVGAGI. The CDR3 is 15 residues long. CDR3 bases: TGTGCCAGCAGGCCTTGGGCATCAATGAACACTGAAGCTTTCTTT. Encoded protein: CASRPWASMNTEAFF.

A few counts support this clone. The chain employs TRBV6-1 and TRBJ1-4; the match to TRBD1 covers 7 bases. Trimming took 1 base from V and 4 from J; bases not matched to a gene: 15. The CDR3 totals 19 residues. In germline, CDR1 is MNHNS, CDR2 SASEGT. The CDR3 nucleotides are TGTGCCAGCAGTGAAGAAAGAGGGGGCGACCCGCTCCTTAATGAAAAACTGTTTTTT. Protein product: CASSEERGGDPLLNEKLFF.

The count of this clone is one. The chain has TRBV24-1 and TRBJ2-1; TRBD1 matches 8 bases. In germline, CDR1 is KGHDR, CDR2 SFDVKD. V shed 3 bases, J shed 7 bases, and the junction held 13 bases outside the gene matches. This CDR3 spans 17 amino acids. DNA of the CDR3: TGTGCCACCAGTGATGACCACCGGGACAGGAGGTGGAATGAGCAGTTCTTC. Translated, it gives CATSDDHRDRRWNEQFF.

This clone showed up just a few times. The V call is TRBV30, the J call TRBJ1-1; a weak D match, TRBD1 (6 bases). The germline gives CDR1 GTSNPN, CDR2 SVGIG (reference sequence). The CDR3 extends over 15 amino acids. The V gene lost 2 bases and the J gene lost 1 base, with 14 bases spanning the gap. The DNA of the CDR3 is TGTGCCTGGAGTTCCGGCCAGGGGCCGAACACTGAAGCTTTCTTT. Translating gives CAWSSGQGPNTEAFF.

The chain has TRBV5-1 and TRBJ1-2, with D perhaps matching TRBD1 (6 bases). The germline V and J ends were trimmed by 4 bases and 8 bases, with 21 bases remaining between them. This CDR3 comprises 15 residues. The germline gives CDR1 SGHRS, CDR2 YFSETQ. This CDR3 is CASSPLGPGAQGYTF. The CDR3 nucleotides read TGCGCCAGCAGCCCCCTTGGTCCAGGGGCTCAAGGCTACACCTTC.

The CDR3 reads CASRSGTAYSYEQYF. CDR3 DNA: TGTGCCAGCAGGTCCGGGACAGCCTATTCCTACGAGCAGTACTTC. The rearrangement links TRBV2 to TRBJ2-7; 7 bases match TRBD1. The CDR3 covers 15 residues. Germline CDR1 SNHLY, CDR2 FYNNEI. V shed 6 bases and J 1 base; nucleotides not matched to a gene: 9.

CDR3 nucleotides: TGTGCCAGCAGTTATGGGAGGGCCAAAAACATTCAGTACTTC. Protein product: CASSYGRAKNIQYF. The chain has TRBV6-2 or TRBV6-3 and TRBJ2-4; the D gene is possibly TRBD2 (6 bases). The CDR3 contains 14 residues. V lost 3 bases, J lost 1 base, and 7 bases lay in between. From germline, CDR1 is MNHEY and CDR2 SVGEGT.